Each of the 4 T cell receptor beta chains below was sequenced from the same sample in a study of cytotoxic CD8 clonotypes in ibrutinib-treated CLL. Clones were read by immunoSEQ multiplex PCR, and TCRdb kept only the in-frame ones, dropping some. The sample has 45,000 or so clones; more than 55% are singletons. The material was PBMCs, obtained after 24 months of ibrutinib treatment. The receptors derive from a human donor with chronic lymphocytic leukemia.

The chain links TRBV4-1 to TRBJ1-5, with D tentatively TRBD1 (5 bases). CDR3 length equals 16 residues. Germline-derived CDR1 and CDR2 are MGHRA and YSYEKL. V gave up 0 bases and J gave up 0 bases, with 9 bases separating them. CDR3 nucleotides: TGCGCCAGCAGCCAAGACGACAGTCATAGCAATCAGCCCCAGCATTTT. Translation: CASSQDDSHSNQPQHF.

The chain is built from TRBV2 and TRBJ2-5; 12 bases fit TRBD2. The CDR3 consists of 15 residues. CDR1 SNHLY and CDR2 FYNNEI come from the germline V gene. V shed 2 bases and J 2 bases; nucleotides not matched to a gene: 0. The CDR3 sequence is CASSELAGGQETQYF. Written as DNA, the CDR3 is TGTGCCAGCAGTGAACTAGCGGGGGGGCAAGAGACCCAGTACTTC.

The chain has TRBV6-1 and TRBJ2-5; D is perhaps TRBD2 (6 bases). CDR1 MNHNS and CDR2 SASEGT come from the germline V gene. The CDR3 length is 14 residues. V lost 6 bases and J 4 bases, leaving 15 bases between the germline ends. The CDR3 region is CASRGGISVETQYF. The CDR3 nucleotides are TGTGCCAGCAGAGGAGGGATTTCAGTAGAGACCCAGTACTTC.

The chain employs TRBV6-5 and TRBJ1-1, with unresolved D. The V gene's germline CDR1 is MNHEY and CDR2 SVGAGI. Trimming took 2 bases from V and 1 from J, leaving 8 bases between them. This CDR3 comprises 14 residues. The CDR3 reads CASSYLGPNTEAFF. CDR3 in DNA: TGTGCCAGCAGTTACCTTGGACCGAACACTGAAGCTTTCTTT.